Here is one T cell receptor (beta chain) with its context. In the source study's methods: Amplification from reference gene primers served as the basis for estimated nucleated cell counts. The assay was immunoSEQ multiplex PCR, and TCRdb's table has in-frame clones only and misses some. V and J calls plus clone size are reproduced from that table; the DNA served to infer D and trimming. The sample yields around 130,000 clones, roughly 90% seen once. These data come from a study of blood T cell repertoires in COVID-19. This CDR3 has 14 amino acids. V lost 0 bases and J 2 bases, leaving 7 bases between the germline ends. CDR1 and CDR2 (germline): LGHNA, YNFKEQ.

The chain recombines TRBV4-2 with TRBJ1-1; D possibly corresponds to TRBD1 (5 bases). The sample taken for sequencing was peripheral blood. The clonotype originates from a man in his 70s with active COVID-19. The CDR3: CASSQEGGNTEAFF. The CDR3 DNA sequence: TGTGCCAGCAGCCAAGAGGGGGGAAACACTGAAGCTTTCTTT.